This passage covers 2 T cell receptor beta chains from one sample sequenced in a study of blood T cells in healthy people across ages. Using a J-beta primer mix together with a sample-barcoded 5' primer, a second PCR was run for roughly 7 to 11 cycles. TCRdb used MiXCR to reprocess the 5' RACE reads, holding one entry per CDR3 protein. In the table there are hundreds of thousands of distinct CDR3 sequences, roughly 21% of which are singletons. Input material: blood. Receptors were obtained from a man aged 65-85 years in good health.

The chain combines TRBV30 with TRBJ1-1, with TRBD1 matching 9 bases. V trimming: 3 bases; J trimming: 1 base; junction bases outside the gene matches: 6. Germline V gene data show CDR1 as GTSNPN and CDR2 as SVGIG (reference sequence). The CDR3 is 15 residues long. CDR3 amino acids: CAWRDRGVRNTEAFF. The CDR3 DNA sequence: TGTGCCTGGAGGGACAGGGGCGTGAGGAACACTGAAGCTTTCTTT.

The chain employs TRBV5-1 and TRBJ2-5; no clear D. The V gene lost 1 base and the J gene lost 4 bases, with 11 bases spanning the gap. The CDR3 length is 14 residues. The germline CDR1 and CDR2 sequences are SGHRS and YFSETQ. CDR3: CASSLRAQGETQYF. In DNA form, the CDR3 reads TGCGCCAGCAGCTTGAGGGCCCAAGGAGAGACCCAGTACTTC.